Included here is one T cell receptor (beta chain) sequence, with context. The antigen is not known. This CDR3 spans 16 amino acids. The V gene's germline CDR1 is DFQATT and CDR2 SNEGSKA (reference sequence). The source of the sample is a study of monozygotic twins with inflammatory bowel disease. Study findings and constraints: IBD patients shared fewer clonotypes with others than healthy twins, especially with disease activity. Among twins, concordant and discordant pairs did not differ in repertoire similarity, possibly from limited power.

Each sample's cDNA came from eight separate reactions. Each UMI harboured a 6-nucleotide sample barcode and was appended via template switching. TCRdb processed the 5' RACE reads again and assigns one entry to each CDR3 protein, with no DNA. The specimen's table records about 380,000 distinct CDR3 sequences. The chain is built from TRBV20-1 and TRBJ2-7; TCRdb outputs TRBD2, but without DNA this stays unchecked. The TCR was taken from a human donor with ulcerative colitis or Crohn's disease, or a healthy co-twin of an affected twin (not recorded which). Sequenced: blood. The CDR3 is CSASTTSGGVSYEQYF.